The clone carrying this TCR beta chain came up a few times. The record originates from a study of T cells in localized non-small cell lung cancer. After removal of 7 bases from V and 10 bases from J, the junction contained 7 bases not matched to a gene. CDR3 length: 12 residues. Germline V gives CDR1 MNHGY, CDR2 SAAAGT. This table comes from immunoSEQ multiplex PCR, and its TCRdb copy is limited to in-frame clones, with some not included. The data contain fewer than 12,000 clones, roughly half of them seen just once; the ten biggest clones take up around 4%. The source material was lymph node tissue, sampled before any cancer treatment. This chain connects TRBV6-8 to TRBJ2-4, with TRBD1 identical over 7 bases. This TCR was sampled from a woman aged 35-75 years with stage II squamous cell lung carcinoma. The CDR3 here is CASTEGAGIQYF. The CDR3 DNA reads TGTGCCAGCACCGAGGGGGCAGGAATTCAGTACTTC.